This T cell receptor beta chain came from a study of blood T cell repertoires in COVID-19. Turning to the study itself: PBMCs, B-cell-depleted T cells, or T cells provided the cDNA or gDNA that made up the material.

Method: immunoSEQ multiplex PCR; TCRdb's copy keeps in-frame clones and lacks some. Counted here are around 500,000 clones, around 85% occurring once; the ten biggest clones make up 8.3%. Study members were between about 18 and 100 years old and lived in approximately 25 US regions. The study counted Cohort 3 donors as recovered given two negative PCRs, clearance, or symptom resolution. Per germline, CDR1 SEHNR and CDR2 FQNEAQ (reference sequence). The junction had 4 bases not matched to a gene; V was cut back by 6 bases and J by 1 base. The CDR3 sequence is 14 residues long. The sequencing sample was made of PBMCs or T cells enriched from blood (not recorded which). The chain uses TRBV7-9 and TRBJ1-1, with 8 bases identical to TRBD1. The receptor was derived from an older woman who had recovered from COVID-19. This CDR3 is CASRPGQGNTEAFF. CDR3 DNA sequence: TGTGCCAGCAGGCCAGGACAGGGGAACACTGAAGCTTTCTTT.